The present T cell receptor (beta chain) was sequenced within a study of long-term antiretroviral therapy in people with HIV. About this clone itself: The antigen is undetermined.

Survey-level immunoSEQ v3.0 assays were run. Produced via immunoSEQ multiplex PCR; TCRdb's table is partial and in-frame only. This table holds about 25,000 clones, 80% to 90% found once. Samples held about 0.9-10 million cryopreserved PBMC, and DNA extraction followed. The CDR3 loop spans 15 amino acids. V dropped 1 base and J dropped 5 bases, with 11 bases sitting between them. The germline CDR1 and CDR2 sequences are KGHSH and LQKENI. Study-level findings and limits: The study collected no data on ART adherence, viral resistance or therapy changes. Post-treatment diversity went higher with ART but stayed below transplant donor controls. Blood specimens, gathered between about 2004 and 2018, were possibly obtained under older ART regimens.

The chain has TRBV18 and TRBJ1-4; D not resolved. This TCR came from a man aged 50-60 years with HIV. Material: unsorted PBMCs, obtained 1.2 years after starting antiretroviral therapy. The CDR3 loop is CASSPQGRVNEKLFF. CDR3 in DNA: TGTGCCAGCTCACCACAGGGTCGGGTGAATGAAAAACTGTTTTTT. Full variable domain (missing parts from reference TRBV18 and TRBJ1-4): NAGVMQNPRHLVRRRGQEARLRCSPMKGHSHVYWYRQLPEEGLKFMVYLQKENIIDESGMPKERFSAEFPKEGPSILRIQQVVRGDSAAYFCASSPQGRVNEKLFFGSGTQLSVL.